This TCR beta chain was obtained from a study of CD8+ T cells in alopecia areata. Study in general: For the treated group, dosing was oral tofacitinib at 5 to 10 mg twice daily. Tofacitinib continued for 6 to 18 months and was then withheld for 6 months.

This clone was seen once. Antigen unknown. From alopecia areata patients, lesional scalp punch biopsies and peripheral blood were collected. It was cDNA, reverse transcribed from extracted RNA, that served as the sequencing template. Profiled with immunoSEQ multiplex PCR; TCRdb holds only in-frame clones, not every one. The sample has some 110,000 clones, roughly two fifths seen once. In germline, CDR1 is SNHLY, CDR2 FYNNEI. V lost 10 bases and J 0 bases, leaving 3 bases between the germline ends. This CDR3 contains 10 residues. Study-level points and caveats: Researchers report lesional scalp, most notably alopecia totalis/universalis, outstripped normal scalp in clonality.

The sample consisted of CD4+ T cells sorted from blood. The sequence derives from a human donor with alopecia areata. The chain joins TRBV2 to TRBJ2-5; D is unclear. The CDR3 DNA sequence: TGTGCCAACCACCAAGAGACCCAGTACTTC. This codes for CANHQETQYF.